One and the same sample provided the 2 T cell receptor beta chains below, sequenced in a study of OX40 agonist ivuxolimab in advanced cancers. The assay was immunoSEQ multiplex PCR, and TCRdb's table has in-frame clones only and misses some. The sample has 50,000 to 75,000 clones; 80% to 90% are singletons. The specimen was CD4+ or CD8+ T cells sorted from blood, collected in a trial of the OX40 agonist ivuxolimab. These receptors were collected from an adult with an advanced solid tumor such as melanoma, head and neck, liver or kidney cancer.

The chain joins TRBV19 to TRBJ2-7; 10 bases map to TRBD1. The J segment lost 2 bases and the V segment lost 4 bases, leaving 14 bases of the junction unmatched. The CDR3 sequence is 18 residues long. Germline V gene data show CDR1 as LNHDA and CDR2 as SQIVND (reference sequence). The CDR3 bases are TGTGCCAGTAGTACCGCCCTTCTGGACAGGGGGAAGACCTACGAGCAGTACTTC. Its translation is CASSTALLDRGKTYEQYF.

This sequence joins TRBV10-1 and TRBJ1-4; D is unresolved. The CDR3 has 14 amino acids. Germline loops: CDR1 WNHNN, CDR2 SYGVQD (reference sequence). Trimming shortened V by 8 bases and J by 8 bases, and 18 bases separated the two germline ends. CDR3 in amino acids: CASYSRDRGEKLFF. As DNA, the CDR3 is TGCGCCAGCTATTCACGGGATCGCGGAGAAAAACTGTTTTTT.